The 5 T cell receptor beta chains below come from one sample, sequenced in a study of regulatory T cells in long-lasting Graves disease. The time point denotes: newly diagnosed GD, antithyroid drugs for less than 3 months. The TCR library was made from RNA extracted from PBMCs. HTBI primers from iRepertoire and Arm-PCR of CDR3 regions yielded the TCR beta libraries. MiXCR, run by TCRdb on the multiplex PCR reads, gives a single entry per CDR3 protein. The sample holds some 560,000 distinct CDR3 sequences, around 15% seen once. The same specimen was also included in a second study, on T cells in Graves' hyperthyroidism and ophthalmopathy.

The sample consisted of peripheral blood mononuclear cells (PBMCs), taken at new diagnosis, from a patient treated with antithyroid drugs. The receptors originated from a middle-aged woman with Graves disease.

V gene TRBV6-1 combines with J gene TRBJ1-1, with D unresolved. V was shortened by 4 bases and J by 1 base, with 13 bases between the two germline ends. Germline CDR1 reads MNHNS; CDR2 reads SASEGT. The CDR3 extends over 15 amino acids. In nucleotides, the CDR3 is TGTGCCAGCAGTGTAACCCCGGGGTCGAACACTGAAGCTTTCTTT. Translated: CASSVTPGSNTEAFF.

The chain recombines TRBV4-1 with TRBJ1-5; the D gene is possibly TRBD1 (6 bases). The germline V and J ends were trimmed by 4 bases and 0 bases, with 13 bases remaining between them. Germline loops: CDR1 MGHRA, CDR2 YSYEKL. The CDR3 covers 16 residues. For the CDR3, the DNA is TGCGCCAGCAGCCCCCGCGGGACAAATAGCAATCAGCCCCAGCATTTT. As protein: CASSPRGTNSNQPQHF.

This clonotype was observed at least ten times. The chain joins TRBV2 to TRBJ2-3, with D uncertain. Trimming removed 1 base from V and 0 bases from J, with 5 bases in between. Germline V lookup: CDR1 SNHLY, CDR2 FYNNEI. This CDR3 is built from 14 residues. CDR3 coding DNA: TGTGCCAGCAGTGAAGTCGGTAGCACAGATACGCAGTATTTT. The encoded protein is CASSEVGSTDTQYF.

The chain has TRBV3-1 and TRBJ1-2, with 7 bases matching TRBD1. V shed 1 base, J shed 10 bases, and the junction held 6 bases outside the gene matches. This CDR3 comprises 13 residues. Germline loops: CDR1 LGHDT, CDR2 YNNKEL (reference sequence). CDR3 in amino acids: CASSQGAGGFYTF. DNA for the CDR3: TGTGCCAGCAGCCAAGGGGCAGGGGGATTCTACACCTTC.

The chain has TRBV25-1 and TRBJ2-1; 7 nucleotides match TRBD1. Germline CDR1 MGHDK, CDR2 SYGVNS. V trimming: 4 bases; J trimming: 9 bases; junction bases outside the gene matches: 12. The CDR3 extends over 15 amino acids. CDR3 in amino acids: CASSAGTVVSIEQFF. As DNA, the CDR3 is TGTGCCAGCAGTGCTGGGACAGTGGTCTCAATTGAGCAGTTCTTC. Looking up the rest from reference TRBV25-1 and TRBJ2-1 gives the full variable domain: EADIYQTPRYLVIGTGKKITLECSQTMGHDKMYWYQQDPGMELHLIHYSYGVNSTEKGDLSSESTVSRIRTEHFPLTLESARPSHTSQYLCASSAGTVVSIEQFFGPGTRLTVL.